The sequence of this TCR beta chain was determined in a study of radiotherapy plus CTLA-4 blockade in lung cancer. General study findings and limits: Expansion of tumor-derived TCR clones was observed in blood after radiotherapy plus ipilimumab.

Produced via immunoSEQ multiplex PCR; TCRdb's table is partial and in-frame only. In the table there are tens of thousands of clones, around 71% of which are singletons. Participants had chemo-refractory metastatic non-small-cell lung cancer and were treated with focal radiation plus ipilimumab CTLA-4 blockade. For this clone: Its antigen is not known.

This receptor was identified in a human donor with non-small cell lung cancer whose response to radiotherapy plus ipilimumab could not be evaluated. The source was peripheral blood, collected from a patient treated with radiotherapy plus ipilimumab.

The CDR3 coding sequence is TGTGCCATCAGGAGCGGGTCGGGGGCCAACGTCCTGACTTTC. Translating it yields CAIRSGSGANVLTF. V gene TRBV10-3 combines with J gene TRBJ2-6, with D possibly TRBD2 on 6 matching bases. The CDR3 is 14 amino acids. The V end lost 6 bases, the J end lost 4 bases, and 10 bases lay between the germline ends. Germline CDR1 ENHRY, CDR2 SYGVKD.